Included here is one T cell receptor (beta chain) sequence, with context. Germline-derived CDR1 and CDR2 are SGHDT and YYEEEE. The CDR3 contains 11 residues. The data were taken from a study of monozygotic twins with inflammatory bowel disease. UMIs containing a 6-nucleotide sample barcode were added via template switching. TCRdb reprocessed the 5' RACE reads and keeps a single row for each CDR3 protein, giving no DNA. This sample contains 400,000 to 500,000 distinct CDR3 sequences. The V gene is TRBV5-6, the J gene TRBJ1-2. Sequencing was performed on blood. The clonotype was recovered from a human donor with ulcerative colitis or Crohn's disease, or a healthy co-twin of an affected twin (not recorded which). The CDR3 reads CASSYSSGYTF. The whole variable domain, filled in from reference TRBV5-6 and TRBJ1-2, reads DAGVTQSPTHLIKTRGQQVTLRCSPKSGHDTVSWYQQALGQGPQFIFQYYEEEERQRGNFPDRFSGHQFPNYSSELNVNALLLGDSALYLCASSYSSGYTFGSGTRLTVV.